These 6 T cell receptor beta chains came from one sample sequenced in a study of CD8+ T cells in alopecia areata. cDNA prepared by RNA extraction and subsequent reverse transcription served as the template for sequencing. Generated by immunoSEQ multiplex PCR, the TCRdb table keeps only in-frame clones and is missing some. The table has 90,000 to 130,000 clones, under 60% seen once; the top ten hold more than 9%. Treatment reported: oral pan-JAK inhibitor, 5-10 mg twice daily. Specimen: CD8+ T cells sorted from blood, collected at week 24, from a patient treated with tofacitinib. All receptors derive from a human donor with alopecia areata.

The rearrangement links TRBV19 to TRBJ2-7; 10 bases map to TRBD2. Germline assignment: CDR1 LNHDA and CDR2 SQIVND (reference sequence). The CDR3 spans 14 residues. The V segment lost 5 bases and the J segment 6 bases; nucleotides outside the gene matches: 7. The CDR3 region is CASSAAGGPGEQYF. In nucleotides, the CDR3 is TGTGCCAGTAGTGCAGCGGGGGGGCCGGGCGAGCAGTACTTC.

V and J are TRBV30 and TRBJ1-1; no clear D gene. Trimming removed 0 bases from V and 1 base from J, with 9 bases in between. Germline V gene sequence: CDR1 GTSNPN, CDR2 SVGIG (reference sequence). The CDR3 has 14 amino acids. DNA of the CDR3: TGTGCCTGGAGTGTACACGTTTCGAACACTGAAGCTTTCTTT. This sequence encodes CAWSVHVSNTEAFF. The full variable domain, its missing parts supplied by reference TRBV30 and TRBJ1-1, is SQTIHQWPATLVQPVGSPLSLECTVEGTSNPNLYWYRQAAGRGLQLLFYSVGIGQISSEVPQNLSASRPQDRQFILSSKKLLLSDSGFYLCAWSVHVSNTEAFFGQGTRLTVV.

V and J are TRBV29-1 and TRBJ1-2; D remains unclear. V lost 1 base, J lost 4 bases, and 10 bases lay in between. The CDR3 totals 13 residues. Germline V gene sequence: CDR1 SQVTM, CDR2 ANQGSEA. CDR3 loop: CSVEGLGVYGYTF. DNA of the CDR3: TGCAGCGTTGAAGGACTGGGTGTCTATGGCTACACCTTC.

V usage is TRBV6-5 and J usage is TRBJ2-7; 8 positions match TRBD2. V lost 5 bases and J lost 1; bases outside the gene matches: 7. This CDR3 comprises 15 residues. CDR1 is MNHEY and CDR2 is SVGAGI in the germline V gene. The CDR3 loop is CASSPLLAVSYEQYF. The CDR3 DNA reads as TGTGCCAGCAGTCCCTTACTAGCGGTGTCCTACGAGCAGTACTTC.

This clone showed up just a few times. The J gene is TRBJ2-1, the V gene TRBV18; D gene unclear. The V gene lost 2 bases and the J gene lost 4 bases, with 6 bases spanning the gap. CDR1 is KGHSH and CDR2 is LQKENI in the germline V gene. There are 13 residues in the CDR3. CDR3 bases: TGTGCCAGCTCACCAGTCCCGTACAATGAGCAGTTCTTC. Amino acid sequence: CASSPVPYNEQFF.

J is TRBJ1-2 and V is TRBV7-9, with D possibly TRBD1 on 5 matching bases. Looked up from germline, CDR1 is SEHNR and CDR2 is FQNEAQ (reference sequence). The CDR3 is 12 residues long. The V gene lost 6 bases and the J gene lost 8 bases, with 13 bases spanning the gap. This chain's CDR3 is CASRFDEGGYTF. The CDR3 nucleotides are TGTGCCAGCAGGTTCGACGAGGGGGGCTACACCTTC. The whole variable domain, filled in from reference TRBV7-9 and TRBJ1-2, reads DTGVSQNPRHKITKRGQNVTFRCDPISEHNRLYWYRQTLGQGPEFLTYFQNEAQLEKSRLLSDRFSAERPKGSFSTLEIQRTEQGDSAMYLCASRFDEGGYTFGSGTRLTVV.